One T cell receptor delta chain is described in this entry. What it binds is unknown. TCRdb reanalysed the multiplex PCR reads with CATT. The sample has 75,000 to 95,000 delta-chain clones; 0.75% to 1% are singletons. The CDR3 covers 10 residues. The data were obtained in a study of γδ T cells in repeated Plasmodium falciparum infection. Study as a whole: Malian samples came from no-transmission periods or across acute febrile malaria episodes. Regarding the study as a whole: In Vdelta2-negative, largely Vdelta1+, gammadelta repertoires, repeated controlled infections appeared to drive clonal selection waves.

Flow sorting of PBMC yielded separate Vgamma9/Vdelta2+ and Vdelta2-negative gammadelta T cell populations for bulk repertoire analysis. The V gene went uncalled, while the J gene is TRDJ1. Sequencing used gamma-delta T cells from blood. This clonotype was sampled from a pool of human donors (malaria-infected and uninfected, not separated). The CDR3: CSGVHHKLIF. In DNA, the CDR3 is TGCTCGGGGGTCCACCATAAACTCATCTTT.